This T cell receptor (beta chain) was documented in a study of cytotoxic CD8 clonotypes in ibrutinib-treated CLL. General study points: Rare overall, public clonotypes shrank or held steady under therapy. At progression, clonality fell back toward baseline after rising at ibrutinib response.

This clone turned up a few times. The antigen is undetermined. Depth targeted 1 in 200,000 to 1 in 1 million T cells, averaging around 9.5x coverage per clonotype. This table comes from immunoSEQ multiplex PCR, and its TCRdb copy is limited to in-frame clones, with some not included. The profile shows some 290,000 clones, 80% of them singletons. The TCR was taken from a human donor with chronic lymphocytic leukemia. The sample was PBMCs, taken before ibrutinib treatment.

The CDR3 loop is CASSLSWAATQYF. CDR3 sequence (DNA): TGTGCCAGCAGCTTATCTTGGGCAGCAACCCAGTACTTC. The chain is built from TRBV7-2 and TRBJ2-7; no definite D call. This CDR3 comprises 13 residues. From germline, CDR1 is SGHTA and CDR2 FQGNSA. V lost 2 bases, J lost 10 bases, and 15 bases lay in between.